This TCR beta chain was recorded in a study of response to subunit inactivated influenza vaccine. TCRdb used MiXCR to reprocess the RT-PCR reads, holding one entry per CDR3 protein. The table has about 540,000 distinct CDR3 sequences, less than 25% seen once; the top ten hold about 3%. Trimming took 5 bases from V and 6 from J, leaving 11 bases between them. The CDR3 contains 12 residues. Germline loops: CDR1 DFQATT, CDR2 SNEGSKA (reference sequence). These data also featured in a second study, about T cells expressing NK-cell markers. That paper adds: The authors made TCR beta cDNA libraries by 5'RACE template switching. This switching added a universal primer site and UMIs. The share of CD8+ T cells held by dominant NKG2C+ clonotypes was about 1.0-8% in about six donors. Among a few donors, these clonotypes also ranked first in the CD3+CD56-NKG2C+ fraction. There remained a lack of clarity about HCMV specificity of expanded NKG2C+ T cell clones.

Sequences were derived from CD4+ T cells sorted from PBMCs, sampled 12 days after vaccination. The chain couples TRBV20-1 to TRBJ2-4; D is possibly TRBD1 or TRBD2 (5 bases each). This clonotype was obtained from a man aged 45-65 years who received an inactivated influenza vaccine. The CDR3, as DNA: TGCAGTGCTGGGGACCAAGGAAACATTCAGTACTTC. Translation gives CSAGDQGNIQYF.